The 13 T cell receptor beta chains given below trace back to one sample, sequenced in a study of blood T cell repertoires in COVID-19. The repertoire was sequenced with immunoSEQ multiplex PCR; TCRdb's copy has only in-frame clones and lacks some. The sample includes roughly 29,000 clones, 81% of them seen just once. Sequenced input: peripheral blood. The receptors were gathered from a woman aged 55-69 years with acute or convalescent COVID-19.

The V and J genes are TRBV28 and TRBJ1-2; 7 bases line up with TRBD1. V gave up 11 bases and J gave up 5 bases; unmatched junction bases: 11. The CDR3 is made up of 13 amino acids. CDR1 and CDR2 from the germline V gene are MDHEN and SYDVKM. The CDR3 loop reads CAVHTGAYYGYTF. The CDR3, as DNA: TGTGCCGTTCATACAGGGGCCTATTATGGCTACACCTTC.

This clone is categorized as medium-sized (0.01 to 0.1%). This chain uses TRBV3-1 (or the pseudogene TRBV3-2) with TRBJ1-2; D remains unclear. CDR1 and CDR2 from the germline V gene are LGHDT and YNNKEL (reference sequence). The CDR3 extends over 12 amino acids. Trimming stripped 3 bases from V and 7 bases from J, with 9 bases between. CDR3 sequence (DNA): TGTGCCAGCAGCCAGGGCAGGCTTGGCTACACCTTC. This encodes CASSQGRLGYTF.

V usage is TRBV7-9 and J usage is TRBJ1-1; tentatively, D is TRBD1 (5 bases). This CDR3 region has 14 residues. The germline CDR1 and CDR2 sequences are SEHNR and FQNEAQ (reference sequence). Trimming pared 5 bases from V and 1 base from J, leaving 11 bases between. The CDR3 loop is CASSGDRWNTEAFF. As DNA, the CDR3 is TGTGCCAGCAGCGGTGACAGATGGAACACTGAAGCTTTCTTT.

This clone has only a few counts. The chain links TRBV19 to TRBJ2-4; 9 positions match TRBD2. Germline V gene sequence: CDR1 LNHDA, CDR2 SQIVND (reference sequence). CDR3 size: 15 residues. Losses at the gene ends were 3 bases for V and 8 bases for J; bases not matched to a gene: 8. The CDR3 DNA sequence: TGTGCCAGTAGTATCCAGGCGGGGGGGCGACACATTCAGTACTTC. Translation gives CASSIQAGGRHIQYF.

CDR3 bases: TGCGCCAGCAGCTACAGTGACTATGGCTACACCTTC. This codes for CASSYSDYGYTF. This chain connects TRBV5-1 to TRBJ1-2; D ambiguous. The CDR3 is 12 residues long. CDR1 and CDR2 from the germline V gene are SGHRS and YFSETQ. The germline V and J ends were trimmed by 3 bases and 3 bases, with 6 bases remaining between them. Combining the CDR3 with reference TRBV5-1 and TRBJ1-2 gives the whole variable domain KAGVTQTPRYLIKTRGQQVTLSCSPISGHRSVSWYQQTPGQGLQFLFEYFSETQRNKGNFPGRFSGRQFSNSRSEMNVSTLELGDSALYLCASSYSDYGYTFGSGTRLTVV.

The V gene is TRBV7-3, the J gene TRBJ1-1; no firm D call. V was trimmed by 5 bases and J by 1 base, leaving 8 bases between them. Germline CDR1 SGHTA, CDR2 FQGTGA. The CDR3 has 13 amino acids. The CDR3 DNA reads as TGTGCCAGCAGCACCGGAGAGAACACTGAAGCTTTCTTT. Translating gives CASSTGENTEAFF.

The chain recombines TRBV9 with TRBJ1-2; no clear D. The V gene's germline CDR1 is SGDLS and CDR2 YYNGEE. The CDR3 loop spans 15 amino acids. The ends were cut back, 4 bases at V and 1 base at J, with 14 bases in the middle. CDR3: CASSSGLFGNYGYTF. The CDR3 DNA follows: TGTGCCAGCAGCTCAGGCCTCTTCGGTAACTATGGCTACACCTTC. The full variable domain, its missing parts supplied by reference TRBV9 and TRBJ1-2, is DSGVTQTPKHLITATGQRVTLRCSPRSGDLSVYWYQQSLDQGLQFLIQYYNGEERAKGNILERFSAQQFPDLHSELNLSSLELGDSALYFCASSSGLFGNYGYTFGSGTRLTVV.

The genes are TRBV6-6 and TRBJ1-4, with 7 positions matching TRBD1. J lost 7 bases, V lost 5 bases, and 10 bases had no gene match. Germline CDR1 reads MNHNY; CDR2 reads SVGAGI (reference sequence). This CDR3 has 15 amino acids. The CDR3 region has the DNA TGTGCCAGCAGTCCCCAGGGGGAAGTAGCTGAAAAACTGTTTTTT. Protein sequence: CASSPQGEVAEKLFF.

The chain carries TRBV6-6 and TRBJ1-6; TRBD1 agrees at 9 bases. CDR3 length equals 15 residues. J gave up 10 bases and V 6 bases, and 10 bases lay outside the gene matches. Germline V CDR1 and CDR2: MNHNY, SVGAGI (reference sequence). CDR3 in amino acids: CASRMTGGERSPLHF. CDR3 sequence (DNA): TGTGCCAGCAGAATGACAGGGGGGGAGCGCTCACCCCTCCACTTT.

The CDR3 here is CSVVRGGNIQYF. Here the CDR3 DNA reads TGCAGCGTTGTTCGTGGGGGGAACATTCAGTACTTC. This chain connects TRBV29-1 to TRBJ2-4; tentative D call: TRBD2 (6 bases). Germline V gene sequence: CDR1 SQVTM, CDR2 ANQGSEA. The CDR3 runs 12 residues. The V and J ends lost 4 bases and 7 bases respectively, with 11 bases between them.

This clone was seen once. The chain uses TRBV9 and TRBJ2-5, with D perhaps TRBD2 (6 bases). Germline CDR1 SGDLS, CDR2 YYNGEE. The germline V and J ends were trimmed by 0 bases and 3 bases, with 9 bases remaining between them. This CDR3 is built from 14 residues. This chain's CDR3 is CASSVGGTEETQYF. In DNA, the CDR3 is TGTGCCAGCAGCGTAGGAGGGACTGAAGAGACCCAGTACTTC.

The V gene is TRBV7-2, the J gene TRBJ2-4; TRBD1 agrees at 7 bases. The J segment lost 7 bases and the V segment lost 0 bases, leaving 6 bases of the junction unmatched. Germline loops: CDR1 SGHTA, CDR2 FQGNSA. The CDR3 contains 15 residues. The CDR3 region is CASSLAFRGWNIQYF. The DNA of the CDR3 is TGTGCCAGCAGCTTAGCGTTCAGGGGGTGGAACATTCAGTACTTC.

V gene TRBV2 combines with J gene TRBJ2-5, with 8 positions matching TRBD1. The CDR3 consists of 12 residues. The trim removed 5 bases at V and 5 bases at J, leaving 1 base unmatched. The germline V gene encodes CDR1 SNHLY and CDR2 FYNNEI. CDR3 loop: CASSRTGETQYF. The CDR3 DNA sequence: TGTGCCAGCAGTCGGACAGGGGAGACCCAGTACTTC.